This TCR beta chain was retrieved from a study of cytomegalovirus exposure and HLA in healthy donors (dated by TCRdb to 2016 to 2017). In the study overall: An earlier analysis of a few hundred of the donors reported approximately 300 Gb of sequence data and 117 million unique TCR beta sequences obtained from about 179 million T cells. Rather than drawing on any new phenotypic data, the later analysis identified candidate immune exposures from TCR beta sequences and the way those sequences occurred across donors. All discovery cohort repertoires had been generated on a single sequencing platform. Roughly 300 gigabases of sequencing data and approximately 93 million unique TCR sequences were included in an early release covering roughly 600 HLA-typed donors. A later analysis re-examined previously published TCR beta repertoires from just over 650 donors and added high-resolution HLA genotyping to investigate patterns of TCR occurrence. Roughly 5 DR-DQ haplotypes were handled as single units for association and clustering because linkage in the cohort was strong. Of the 300 to 500 genotyped donors, over 80% were placed in the genetic ancestry cluster associated with self-reported Caucasian donors. Donor age, sex, ethnicity and CMV serostatus were compiled together with the repertoire data. On average, roughly 240,000 unique TCR beta nucleotide sequences were sequenced per donor among roughly 430 genotyped donors of the cohort, with 15% to 20% of those sequences being non-productive. A later genetic analysis used genome-wide SNP genotypes for about 65% of the roughly 670 donors, treating that subset as a discovery cohort. Along with the roughly 610-subject first cohort, a separate validation cohort of around 110 different subjects was used. The study was designed to test whether signatures of past pathogen exposure could be identified by cataloging public T cell receptors. HLA typing covered class I and class II loci at four-digit resolution. Typing coverage varied by locus: roughly 629-640 donors for A, B, C, DRB1 and DQB1; around 560 for DQA1; 606 for DPA1; roughly 470 for DPB1. To predict cytomegalovirus infection status, the study brought together high-throughput TCR immunosequencing, statistical association of individual TCRs with disease status, and machine learning. The study profiled the T cell repertoires of 500 to 800 subjects by immunosequencing and related them to cytomegalovirus serostatus. To decide whether each TCR beta V gene segment behaved as functional or pseudogenic, an earlier analysis of approximately 620 of the donors relied on high-throughput TCR beta sequencing. The research as a whole found: While some public TCRs were present in many individuals, most TCR sequences turned up only very rarely across donors. A further reported finding was that TCR beta sequences accurately predicted the HLA-A and HLA-B alleles for most subjects in the first cohort. The authors suggested that the approach could potentially be extended to other disease states and immunological phenotypes. Because counts were too low, about 17 rarely observed V segments, including chromosome 9 orphons, were excluded from the earlier analysis of roughly 580 of the donors. The sequencing pipeline was judged likely to have produced a cluster of highly shared sequence variants as a technical artifact. The cohort was sequenced for TCR beta chains only, and without alpha or paired-chain data the features that could be detected were limited. The classifier was reported to diagnose cytomegalovirus status with high specificity and sensitivity in both the original cohort and the validation cohort. Specific HLA alleles were associated with some 15,000 TCR beta sequences at a false discovery rate of 0.05 in a later analysis. The presence/absence analyses assumed that sequencing depth was roughly uniform across donors, and that assumption may not be true. Several of the top co-occurrence clusters appeared to be linked to parvovirus B19, influenza, CMV and Epstein-Barr virus, according to a later analysis. Broadly in line with IMGT annotations, most TCR beta V segments showed up in productive rearrangements about 87% or about 30% of the time in an earlier analysis of several hundred of the donors. A later genetic analysis reported fewer N-insertions in productive TCRs among donors in an Asian-associated ancestry cluster than the roughly 720-donor mean. Three of the identified cytomegalovirus-associated TCR beta chains were confirmed in vitro to be specific for cytomegalovirus antigens. The study gave a list of around 170 TCR beta chains associated with cytomegalovirus. An association between a missense DCLRE1C variant and V-gene and J-gene trimming of TCR beta chains was found in a later genetic analysis and replicated in an independent cohort. For the cohort, immune exposure information was limited to CMV serostatus. Strong co-occurrence of HLA alleles, especially DR and DQ, made assigning TCR associations to individual alleles difficult. Correlated functional status among segregating V segments might be attributable to linkage disequilibrium, but an unknown experimental factor could not be ruled out. A later analysis found that TCR association rates varied across HLA loci, with DRB1 alleles showing the most associated TCRs and HLA-C alleles the fewest. Because some donors lacked HLA typing at each locus, the association tests relied only on the typed subset. According to a later analysis, most CMV-associated TCR beta chains appeared to be HLA-restricted, and the HLA associations seemed to be driven largely by CMV exposure. In a later analysis, HLA-associated TCR beta chains were found to be more clonally expanded and to have lower generation probabilities than equally common non-associated chains. Some IMGT-functional V segments, including TRBV6-2 and TRBV6-3, could not be distinguished by the 87-base-pair reads and were therefore excluded.

CDR1 and CDR2 are drawn from the germline V gene: SGHVS, FQNEAQ. Its CDR3 holds 14 amino acids, cysteine through phenylalanine. Only the CDR3 region is kept as DNA, spanning 42 bases read in frame from base 1. The junction shows trimming of 5 bases on V and 0 bases on J, plus 5 bases between the germline ends. The cohort comprised some 730 healthy bone marrow donors. At the time of sampling, all cohort members were nominally healthy, though unrecorded immune exposures were likely present. The donor tested CMV seronegative, placing the donor among the 350 to 400 seronegative members of the cohort. Each donor provided a peripheral blood sample, and peripheral blood mononuclear cells were used for TCR beta sequencing. The Qiagen DNeasy Blood Extraction Kit was used to extract genomic DNA from the blood cell samples. To prepare the library, the immunoSEQ multiplex PCR assay was applied. The multiplex PCR relied on a mix of 60 forward primers for TCR Vbeta segments and 13 reverse primers for TCR Jbeta segments. The CDR3 region of rearranged TCR beta genes was amplified from genomic DNA by a multiplex PCR assay. On the Illumina HiSeq System, the amplified TCR beta libraries were sequenced as 87-base-pair reads. For the original study's pipeline: In a later analysis, approximately 74 million unique TCR beta chains were counted across the roughly 700 repertoires, and approximately 11 million of these chains were shared by at least two donors. Raw reads were error-corrected and collapsed into unique sequences with a nearest-neighbor algorithm that merged closely related sequences to remove PCR and sequencing errors. CDR3 sequences were aligned to IMGT reference sequences to assign V, D and J gene segments. For a sequence to be retained, at least a six-nucleotide match to both a V gene segment and a J gene segment was required. A rearrangement was called productive if the CDR3 had no stop codons and remained in frame with V and J, and every other rearrangement was called non-productive. CDR3 was defined by IMGT convention, running from the second conserved V-encoded cysteine to the conserved J-encoded phenylalanine. The earlier analysis of some 600 of the donors excluded sequences that lacked an unambiguous match to a single V gene segment. An earlier analysis of fewer than 650 of the donors classified V segments as functional when productive rearrangements were above 56.7% and as segregating when the standard deviation between donors was above 5%. A statistical classification framework was built to diagnose cytomegalovirus status from the catalog of TCR beta chain sequences. V and J gene assignment, in a later analysis, came from comparing TCR nucleotide sequences with IMGT/GENE-DB human TR gene sequences. The TCRdist pipeline was used in a later analysis to assign CDR3 sequences and most-parsimonious VDJ recombination scenarios. In a later analysis, each TCR beta chain was defined by its CDR3 amino acid sequence together with its V-gene family, and reads without a unique V-gene family were excluded. As a way to deal with suspected cross-contamination and a sequencing artifact, a later analysis dropped approximately 590 nucleotide sequences that were highly shared and had low generation probability. In a later analysis, a clonal expansion index was calculated for each public chain from normalized within-repertoire ranks of inferred template counts. A later analysis computed generation probabilities with a VDJ recombination model fitted to out-of-frame rearrangements, and checked the results against IGoR. Hypergeometric tests were used in a later analysis to score TCR-TCR, TCR-HLA and TCR-CMV co-occurrence, with a repertoire-size bias correction applied to the TCR pairs. False discovery rates were estimated in a later analysis by permuting HLA or CMV assignments 20 times. A later analysis grouped co-occurring TCRs with DBSCAN, adding TCRdist sequence similarity when clustering within HLA-allele-positive subsets. For co-occurrence clustering, repertoires with fewer than 30,000 or more than 120,000 public chains were excluded, along with about five repertoires with anomalous nucleotide sharing. TCRdb took over this immuneACCESS table, retaining in-frame rearrangements with V and J assigned. Such tables are incomplete; in checked studies, under half of the missing clones stem from an unresolved V gene, and the remainder is unexplained. Clone size and V and J calls were adopted from that table, with D and trimming inferred from the DNA. The sample yields 140,000 to 150,000 clones; 75% were counted once. The ten largest account for about 6.4% of the sample.

Of note for this clone: Its antigen is still unknown. Per-nucleotide qualities are absent, and no much larger clonotype sits a single base away.

Recombination joined TRBV7-8 with TRBJ1-6; no D gene can be assigned with confidence. The sequenced sample consisted of PBMCs. The TCR sequence derives from a young man in good health and CMV-seronegative. The nucleotide sequence is TGTGCCAGCAGCCCCAGCTCCTATAATTCACCCCTCCACTTT. Translated, it reads CASSPSSYNSPLHF.